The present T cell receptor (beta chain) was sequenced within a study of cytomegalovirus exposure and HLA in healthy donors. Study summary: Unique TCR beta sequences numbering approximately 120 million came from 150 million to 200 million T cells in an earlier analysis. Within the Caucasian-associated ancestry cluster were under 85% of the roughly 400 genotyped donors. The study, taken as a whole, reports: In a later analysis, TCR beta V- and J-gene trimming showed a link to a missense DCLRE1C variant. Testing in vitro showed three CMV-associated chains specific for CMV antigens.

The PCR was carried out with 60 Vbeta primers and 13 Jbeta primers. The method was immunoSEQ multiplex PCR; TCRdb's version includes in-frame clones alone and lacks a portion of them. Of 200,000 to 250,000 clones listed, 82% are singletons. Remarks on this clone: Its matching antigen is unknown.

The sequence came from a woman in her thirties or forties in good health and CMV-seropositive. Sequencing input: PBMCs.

The CDR3 coding sequence is TGTGCCAGTAGTACCCTGGACAGCCAAGAGACCCAGTACTTC. Translated: CASSTLDSQETQYF. This chain joins TRBV19 and TRBJ2-5; possible D gene TRBD1, 6 bases. The CDR3 consists of 14 residues. CDR1 LNHDA and CDR2 SQIVND come from the germline V gene (reference sequence). The V end lost 4 bases, the J end lost 1 base, and 10 bases lay between the germline ends.